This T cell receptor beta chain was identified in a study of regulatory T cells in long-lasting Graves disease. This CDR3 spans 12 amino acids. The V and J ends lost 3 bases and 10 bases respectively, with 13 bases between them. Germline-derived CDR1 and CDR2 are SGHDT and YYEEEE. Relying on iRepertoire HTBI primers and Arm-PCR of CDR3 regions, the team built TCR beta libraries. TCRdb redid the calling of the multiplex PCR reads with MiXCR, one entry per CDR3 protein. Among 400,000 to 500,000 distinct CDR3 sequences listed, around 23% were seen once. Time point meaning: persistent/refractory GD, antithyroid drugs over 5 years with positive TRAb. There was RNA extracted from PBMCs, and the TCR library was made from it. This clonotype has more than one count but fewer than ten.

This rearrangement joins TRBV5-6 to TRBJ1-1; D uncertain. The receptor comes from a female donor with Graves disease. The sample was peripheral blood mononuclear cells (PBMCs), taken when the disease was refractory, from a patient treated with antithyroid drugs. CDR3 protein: CASSSALGLAFF. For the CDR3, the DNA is TGTGCCAGCAGCTCAGCTCTGGGTTTAGCTTTCTTT.